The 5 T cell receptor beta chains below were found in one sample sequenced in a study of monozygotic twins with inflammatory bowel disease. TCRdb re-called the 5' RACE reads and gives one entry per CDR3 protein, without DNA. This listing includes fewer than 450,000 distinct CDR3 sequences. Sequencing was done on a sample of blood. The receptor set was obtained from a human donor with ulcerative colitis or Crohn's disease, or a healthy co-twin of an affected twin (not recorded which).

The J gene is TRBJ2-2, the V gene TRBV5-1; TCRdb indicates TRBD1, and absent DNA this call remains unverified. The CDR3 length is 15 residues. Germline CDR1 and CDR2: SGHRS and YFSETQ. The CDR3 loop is CASSPGQGAAGELFF.

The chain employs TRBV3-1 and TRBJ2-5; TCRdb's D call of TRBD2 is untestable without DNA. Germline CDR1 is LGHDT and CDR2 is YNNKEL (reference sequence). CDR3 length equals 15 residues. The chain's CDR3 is CASSLIPSSEETQYF.

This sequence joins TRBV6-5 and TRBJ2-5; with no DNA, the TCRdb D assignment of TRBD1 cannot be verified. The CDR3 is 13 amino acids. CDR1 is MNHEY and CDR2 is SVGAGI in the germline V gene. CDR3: CASRRDRGETQYF.

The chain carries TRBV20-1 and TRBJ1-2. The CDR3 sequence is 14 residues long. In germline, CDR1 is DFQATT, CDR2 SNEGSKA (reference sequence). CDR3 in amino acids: CSARDLVDNYGYTF.

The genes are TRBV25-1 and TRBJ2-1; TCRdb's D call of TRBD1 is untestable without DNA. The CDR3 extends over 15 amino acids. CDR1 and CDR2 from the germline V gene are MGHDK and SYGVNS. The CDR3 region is CASSEYRVPYNEQFF. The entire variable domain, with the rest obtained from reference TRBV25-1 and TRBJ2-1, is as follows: EADIYQTPRYLVIGTGKKITLECSQTMGHDKMYWYQQDPGMELHLIHYSYGVNSTEKGDLSSESTVSRIRTEHFPLTLESARPSHTSQYLCASSEYRVPYNEQFFGPGTRLTVL.